This TCR beta chain is drawn from a study of OX40 agonist ivuxolimab in advanced cancers. Across the study: Among those treated, three patients had partial responses, one with hepatocellular carcinoma and two with cutaneous melanoma.

Germline trimming cut 3 bases from V and 1 base from J; bases unmatched to any gene: 17. This CDR3 is 20 amino acids long. Germline V gene sequence: CDR1 MDHEN, CDR2 SYDVKM. A note on this clone: Its matching antigen is unknown.

Study outcomes and limitations: Those patients achieving a partial response at 0.1-3.0 mg/kg showed among the lowest clonal expansion.

Only in-frame clones appear in the TCRdb table, and some are missing; sequencing was by immunoSEQ multiplex PCR. The sample yields about 40,000 clones, 60% to 80% seen once. The origin of this receptor is an adult with an advanced solid tumor such as melanoma, head and neck, liver or kidney cancer. The sample here was CD4+ or CD8+ T cells sorted from blood, taken in a trial of the OX40 agonist ivuxolimab. The chain employs TRBV28 and TRBJ2-3; 9 nucleotides line up with TRBD2. The CDR3 coding sequence is TGTGCCAGCAGTTTGCTTAACCCAATGGTTATAGCGGGAGGCACAGATACGCAGTATTTT. Residues: CASSLLNPMVIAGGTDTQYF. The full variable domain, rest sourced from reference TRBV28 and TRBJ2-3, is DVKVTQSSRYLVKRTGEKVFLECVQDMDHENMFWYRQDPGLGLRLIYFSYDVKMKEKGDIPEGYSVSREKKERFSLILESASTNQTSMYLCASSLLNPMVIAGGTDTQYFGPGTRLTVL.